The 21 T cell receptor beta chains reported below all come from one sample, sequenced in a study of shared clonotypes between healthy human individuals. Here immunoSEQ multiplex PCR was the method, and the copy in TCRdb shows in-frame clones only, minus some. The sample gives roughly 500,000 clones, about four fifths of which show up once; under 15% is in the top ten. Sequenced material: PBMCs. Receptor source: a woman in her 40s in good health. Some clones in this sample may be carry-over from other donors' samples.

The chain has TRBV7-2 and TRBJ2-1, with 8 bases matching TRBD2. The ends lost 2 bases at V and 15 bases at J; junction bases unmatched: 6. The CDR3 has 12 amino acids. The germline gives CDR1 SGHTA, CDR2 FQGNSA. CDR3: CASSLNGRALFF. In nucleotides, the CDR3 is TGTGCCAGCAGCTTAAACGGGAGGGCCTTGTTCTTC.

CDR3 protein: CASSVLSGAGELFF. For the CDR3, the DNA is TGTGCCAGCAGCGTATTATCTGGGGCCGGGGAGCTGTTTTTT. The chain has TRBV9 and TRBJ2-2; D not certain. There are 14 residues in the CDR3. V was shortened by 1 base and J by 6 bases, with 10 bases between the two germline ends. Germline V gene sequence: CDR1 SGDLS, CDR2 YYNGEE.

The chain has TRBV5-1 and TRBJ2-3; 10 bases are a match to TRBD1. From germline, CDR1 is SGHRS and CDR2 YFSETQ. V was pared by 2 bases and J by 4 bases, with 4 bases of the junction left unmatched. CDR3 size: 15 residues. Here the CDR3 DNA reads TGCGCCAGCAGCTTTATAGGACAGGGGGCAGATACGCAGTATTTT. Its translation is CASSFIGQGADTQYF.

The table lists this clone with a few counts. The chain employs TRBV7-2 and TRBJ2-5; no firm D call. The length of the CDR3 is 12 residues. Germline V CDR1 and CDR2: SGHTA, FQGNSA. The ends were cut back, 2 bases at V and 0 bases at J, with 1 base in the middle. The CDR3 sequence is CASSLYQETQYF. The DNA of the CDR3 is TGTGCCAGCAGCTTATACCAAGAGACCCAGTACTTC. Full variable domain (missing parts from reference TRBV7-2 and TRBJ2-5): GAGVSQSPSNKVTEKGKDVELRCDPISGHTALYWYRQSLGQGLEFLIYFQGNSAPDKSGLPSDRFSAERTGGSVSTLTIQRTQQEDSAVYLCASSLYQETQYFGPGTRLLVL.

The gene calls are TRBV13 and TRBJ2-3; D gene ambiguous. Germline lookup yields CDR1 PRHDT and CDR2 FYEKMQ (reference sequence). The CDR3 contains 14 residues. The ends were cut back, 2 bases at V and 2 bases at J, with 8 bases in the middle. The CDR3 region is CASSLYQNTDTQYF. As DNA, the CDR3 is TGTGCCAGCAGCTTATATCAGAACACAGATACGCAGTATTTT. Complete variable domain (other parts from reference TRBV13 and TRBJ2-3): AAGVIQSPRHLIKEKRETATLKCYPIPRHDTVYWYQQGPGQDPQFLISFYEKMQSDKGSIPDRFSAQQFSDYHSELNMSSLELGDSALYFCASSLYQNTDTQYFGPGTRLTVL.

The chain employs TRBV2 and TRBJ2-7; 8 bases fit TRBD1. J was trimmed by 3 bases and V by 5 bases; bases with no gene match: 3. The CDR3 is 13 residues long. Germline V gene sequence: CDR1 SNHLY, CDR2 FYNNEI. The CDR3 is CASSMTGVYEQYF. The DNA of the CDR3 is TGTGCCAGCAGTATGACAGGGGTCTACGAGCAGTACTTC.

The gene calls are TRBV21-1 and TRBJ1-4. TRBV21-1 is described as a pseudogene. CDR3 length equals 19 residues. CDR3 in DNA: TGTGCCAGCAGAAACGTGCCGTTACCCGGCAGGAGGACTAATGAAAAACTGTTTTTT. Translation gives CASRNVPLPGRRTNEKLFF.

This clone came up once. The V gene is TRBV19, the J gene TRBJ2-1; the D gene is possibly TRBD2 (5 bases). Germline V gene data show CDR1 as LNHDA and CDR2 as SQIVND (reference sequence). The CDR3 is 16 residues long. V was shortened by 5 bases and J by 0 bases, with 14 bases between the two germline ends. The CDR3 DNA reads TGTGCCAGTAGTCTCGGAGCGGCCAGCTCCTACAATGAGCAGTTCTTC. This codes for CASSLGAASSYNEQFF.

This clone was seen just once. The chain carries TRBV4-1 and TRBJ1-4; TRBD1 might be the D (5 bases). Germline V gene lookup returns CDR1 MGHRA and CDR2 YSYEKL. The CDR3 totals 13 residues. Trimming removed 4 bases from V and 2 bases from J, with 5 bases in between. The CDR3 is CASSRGTNEKLFF. CDR3 sequence (DNA): TGCGCCAGCAGCCGGGGCACTAATGAAAAACTGTTTTTT.

This clone was seen just once. The V call is TRBV5-4, the J call TRBJ2-2, with a weak D call TRBD1 (5 bases). The germline V gene has CDR1 SGHNT and CDR2 YYREEE (reference sequence). The CDR3 consists of 16 residues. The ends were cut back, 4 bases at V and 0 bases at J, with 13 bases in the middle. This chain's CDR3 is CASSQPDRPNTGELFF. Written as DNA, the CDR3 is TGTGCCAGCAGCCAACCCGACAGACCGAACACCGGGGAGCTGTTTTTT.

This clone has more than one count but fewer than ten. The rearrangement links TRBV5-1 to TRBJ2-3; weak D call: TRBD2 (6 bases). The V gene lost 4 bases and the J gene lost 3 bases, with 18 bases spanning the gap. Germline CDR1 reads SGHRS; CDR2 reads YFSETQ. There are 16 residues in the CDR3. The CDR3 here is CASSMEGRVVTDTQYF. Written as DNA, the CDR3 is TGCGCCAGCAGCATGGAGGGCAGGGTGGTAACAGATACGCAGTATTTT. Supplemented by reference TRBV5-1 and TRBJ2-3, the full variable domain reads KAGVTQTPRYLIKTRGQQVTLSCSPISGHRSVSWYQQTPGQGLQFLFEYFSETQRNKGNFPGRFSGRQFSNSRSEMNVSTLELGDSALYLCASSMEGRVVTDTQYFGPGTRLTVL.

The V and J genes are TRBV11-1 and TRBJ2-1; no firm D call. Trimming cost V 5 bases and J 4 bases, with 21 bases left between them. This CDR3 comprises 17 residues. Germline assignment: CDR1 SGHAT and CDR2 FQDESV (reference sequence). CDR3: CASSLSDSRSRYNEQFF. The CDR3 bases are TGTGCCAGCAGCCTCTCCGACTCGCGGTCCCGATACAATGAGCAGTTCTTC.

This chain links TRBV4-2 with TRBJ2-5; D might be TRBD1 or TRBD2, each matching 6 bases. The end of the DNA is better explained by TRBJ2-7, so the J call may be wrong. The length of the CDR3 is 15 residues. From germline, CDR1 is LGHNA and CDR2 YNFKEQ. CDR3 in amino acids: CASSQEEGGPYEQYF. The CDR3 DNA sequence: TGTGCCAGCAGCCAAGAAGAGGGGGGACCCTACGAGCAGTACTTC.

The V and J genes are TRBV27 and TRBJ2-5; D is unresolved. Germline-derived CDR1 and CDR2 are MNHEY and SMNVEV (reference sequence). Between the trimmed V and J ends, which lost 5 bases and 2 bases, there was a span of 18 bases. The CDR3 sequence is 16 residues long. The CDR3 region has the DNA TGTGCCAGCAGTCACCCTCCGGTACAGACTCAAGAGACCCAGTACTTC. This encodes CASSHPPVQTQETQYF.

V and J are TRBV28 and TRBJ2-1, with TRBD2 matching 10 bases. Germline lookup yields CDR1 MDHEN and CDR2 SYDVKM. This CDR3 is 15 amino acids long. J lost 7 bases, V lost 2 bases, and 5 bases had no gene match. Here the CDR3 reads CASSLVTSGINEQFF. The CDR3 nucleotides read TGTGCCAGCAGTTTAGTAACTAGCGGGATAAATGAGCAGTTCTTC.

The CDR3 region has the DNA TGTGCCAGCAGTCCCGGGGGTCGGGGCACCGGGGAGCTGTTTTTT. As protein: CASSPGGRGTGELFF. This rearrangement joins TRBV6-6 to TRBJ2-2, with a tentative D call TRBD2 (6 bases). The V gene's germline CDR1 is MNHNY and CDR2 SVGAGI (reference sequence). Trimming removed 5 bases at V and 4 bases at J, with 14 bases between. The CDR3 extends over 15 amino acids.

The rearrangement joins TRBV2 to TRBJ2-3; D not resolved. This CDR3 contains 15 residues. The germline V gene has CDR1 SNHLY and CDR2 FYNNEI. V gave up 8 bases and J gave up 0 bases, with 15 bases separating them. CDR3 sequence: CASGSGRVSTDTQYF. CDR3 nucleotide sequence: TGTGCCAGCGGGTCGGGTAGGGTAAGCACAGATACGCAGTATTTT.

This clone appeared a single time. This sequence joins TRBV5-1 and TRBJ2-5; D unresolved. Germline CDR1 reads SGHRS; CDR2 reads YFSETQ. This CDR3 has 15 amino acids. Trimming removed 0 bases at V and 7 bases at J, with 16 bases between. CDR3 loop: CASSLGGLLERTQYF. The CDR3, as DNA: TGCGCCAGCAGCTTGGGTGGCCTCCTGGAGCGGACCCAGTACTTC.

The gene calls are TRBV11-2 and TRBJ1-6; the match to TRBD1 covers 9 bases. The CDR3 is 14 residues long. Germline CDR1 reads SGHAT; CDR2 reads FQNNGV. Unmatched junction bases numbered 4, after V lost 5 bases and J lost 8 bases. CDR3 loop: CASSPDRGYSPLHF. The CDR3 DNA follows: TGTGCCAGCAGCCCCGACAGGGGGTATTCACCCCTCCACTTT. Filled out from reference TRBV11-2 and TRBJ1-6, the complete variable domain reads EAGVAQSPRYKIIEKRQSVAFWCNPISGHATLYWYQQILGQGPKLLIQFQNNGVVDDSQLPKDRFSAERLKGVDSTLKIQPAKLEDSAVYLCASSPDRGYSPLHFGNGTRLTVT.

The chain links TRBV5-1 to TRBJ2-7, with D possibly matching TRBD1 (6 bases). This CDR3 region has 14 residues. With 2 bases removed from V and 3 bases from J, the gap between germline ends came to 12 bases. Germline V CDR1 and CDR2: SGHRS, YFSETQ. In DNA form, the CDR3 reads TGCGCCAGCAGCTTTGTGGGGGCAAGCTACGAGCAGTACTTC. It encodes CASSFVGASYEQYF.

CDR3 coding DNA: TGTGCCAGCAGCCCCAGGGGGAGAAACCAGGTCACTGAAGCTTTCTTT. Amino acid sequence: CASSPRGRNQVTEAFF. The chain links TRBV7-8 to TRBJ1-1; 7 bases fit TRBD1. This CDR3 spans 16 amino acids. The trim removed 5 bases at V and 4 bases at J, leaving 13 bases unmatched. Looked up from germline, CDR1 is SGHVS and CDR2 is FQNEAQ.